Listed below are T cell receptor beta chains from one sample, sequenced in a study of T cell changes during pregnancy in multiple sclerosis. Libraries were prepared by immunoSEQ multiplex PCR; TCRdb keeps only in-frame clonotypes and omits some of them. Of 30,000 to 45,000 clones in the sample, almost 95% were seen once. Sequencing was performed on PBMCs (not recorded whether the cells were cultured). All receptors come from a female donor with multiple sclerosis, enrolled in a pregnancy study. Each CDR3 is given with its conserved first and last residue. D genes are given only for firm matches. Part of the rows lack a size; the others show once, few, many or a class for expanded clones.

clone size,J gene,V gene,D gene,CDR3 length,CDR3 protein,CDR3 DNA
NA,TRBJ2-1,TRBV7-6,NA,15,CASSLVQGLRNEQFF,TGTGCCAGCAGCTTAGTGCAGGGGCTCCGCAATGAGCAGTTCTTC
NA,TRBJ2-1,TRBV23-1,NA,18,CASSQSKLERYSYNEQFF,TGCGCCAGCAGTCAATCGAAACTTGAGCGTTATAGCTACAATGAGCAGTTCTTC
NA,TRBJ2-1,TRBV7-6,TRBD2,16,CASSLGGLAGGHEQFF,TGTGCCAGCAGCCTCGGTGGACTAGCGGGAGGCCATGAGCAGTTCTTC
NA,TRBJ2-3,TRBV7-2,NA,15,CASSPSRVGTDTQYF,TGTGCCAGCAGCCCCAGCAGAGTGGGCACAGATACGCAGTATTTT
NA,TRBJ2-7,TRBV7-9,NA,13,CASSWIGSYEQYF,TGTGCCAGCAGCTGGATAGGATCCTACGAGCAGTACTTC
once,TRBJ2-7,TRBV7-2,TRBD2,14,CASSLVSGGYEQYF,TGTGCCAGCAGCTTAGTCAGCGGGGGGTACGAGCAGTACTTC
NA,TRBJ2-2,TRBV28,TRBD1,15,CASVLDRANTGELFF,TGTGCCAGCGTCCTCGACAGGGCGAACACCGGGGAGCTGTTTTTT
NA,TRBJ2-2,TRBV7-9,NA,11,CASITAGELFF,TGTGCCAGCATCACGGCCGGGGAGCTGTTTTTT
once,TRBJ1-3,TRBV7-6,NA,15,CASSLTRGMADTIYF,TGTGCCAGCAGCTTAACCCGGGGGATGGCGGACACCATATATTTT
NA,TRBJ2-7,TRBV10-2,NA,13,CASLNGLIYEQYF,TGCGCCAGCCTAAATGGACTAATCTACGAGCAGTACTTC
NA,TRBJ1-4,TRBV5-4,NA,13,CASSLRAGEKLFF,TGTGCCAGCAGCTTGAGGGCGGGGGAAAAACTGTTTTTT
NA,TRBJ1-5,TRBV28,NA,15,CASRDLTQGPQPQHF,TGTGCCAGCAGGGACCTGACGCAGGGTCCTCAGCCCCAGCATTTT
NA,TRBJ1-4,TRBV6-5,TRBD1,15,CASSYRRQGYEKLFF,TGTGCCAGCAGTTACCGCAGACAGGGCTATGAAAAACTGTTTTTT
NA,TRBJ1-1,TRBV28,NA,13,CASGNKGRTEAFF,TGTGCCAGCGGAAATAAAGGACGCACTGAAGCTTTCTTT
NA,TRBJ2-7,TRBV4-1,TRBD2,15,CASSAYSGGGIEQYF,TGCGCCAGCAGCGCCTATAGCGGGGGAGGAATTGAGCAGTACTTC
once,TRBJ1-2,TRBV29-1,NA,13,CSVVDPLGYGYTF,TGCAGCGTTGTGGACCCACTCGGCTATGGCTACACCTTC
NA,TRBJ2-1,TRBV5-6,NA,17,CASSQRTGTISYNEQFF,TGTGCCAGCAGCCAGAGGACCGGGACAATCTCCTACAATGAGCAGTTCTTC
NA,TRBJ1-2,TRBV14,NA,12,CASSRTSWGYTF,TGTGCCAGCAGCCGAACCTCCTGGGGCTACACCTTC
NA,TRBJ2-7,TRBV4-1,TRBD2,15,CASSHAGTSAYEQYF,TGCGCCAGCAGCCACGCCGGGACTAGCGCCTACGAGCAGTACTTC
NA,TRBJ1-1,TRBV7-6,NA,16,CASSRVGEGLNTEAFF,TGTGCCAGCAGCCGGGTGGGGGAGGGCCTAAACACTGAAGCTTTCTTT
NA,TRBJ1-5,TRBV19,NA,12,CASSESNQPQHF,TGTGCCAGTAGCGAAAGCAATCAGCCCCAGCATTTT
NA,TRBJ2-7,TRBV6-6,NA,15,CASSPGVAASEEQYF,TGTGCCAGCAGCCCCGGGGTAGCTGCGTCCGAGGAGCAGTACTTC
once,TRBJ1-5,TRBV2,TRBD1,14,CASSVVTGGQPQHF,TGTGCCAGCAGCGTCGTGACAGGGGGGCAGCCCCAGCATTTT
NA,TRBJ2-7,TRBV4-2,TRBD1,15,CASSHGQGATYEQYF,TGTGCCAGCAGCCATGGACAGGGGGCGACCTACGAGCAGTACTTC
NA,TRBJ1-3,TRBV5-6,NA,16,CASSLRGLNSGNTIYF,TGTGCCAGCAGCTTACGGGGGCTTAATTCGGGAAACACCATATATTTT
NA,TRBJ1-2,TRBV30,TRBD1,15,CAWREPGTGVYGYTF,TGTGCCTGGAGGGAACCAGGGACAGGGGTCTATGGCTACACCTTC
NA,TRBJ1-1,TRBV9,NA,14,CASSASGANTEAFF,TGTGCCAGCAGCGCCTCCGGGGCCAACACTGAAGCTTTCTTT